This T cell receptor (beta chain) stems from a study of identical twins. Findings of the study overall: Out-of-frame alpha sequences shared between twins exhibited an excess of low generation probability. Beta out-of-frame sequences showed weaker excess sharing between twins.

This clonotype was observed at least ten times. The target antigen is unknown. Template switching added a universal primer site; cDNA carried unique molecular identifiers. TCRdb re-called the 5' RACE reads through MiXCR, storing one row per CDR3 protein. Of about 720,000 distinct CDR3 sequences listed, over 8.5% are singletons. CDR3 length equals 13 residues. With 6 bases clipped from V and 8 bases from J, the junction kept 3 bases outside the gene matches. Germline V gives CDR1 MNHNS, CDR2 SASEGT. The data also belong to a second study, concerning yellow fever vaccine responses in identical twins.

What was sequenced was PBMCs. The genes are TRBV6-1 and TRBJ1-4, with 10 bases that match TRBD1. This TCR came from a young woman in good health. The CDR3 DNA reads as TGTGCCAGCAGGACAGGGGGCAGGGAAAAACTGTTTTTT. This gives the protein CASRTGGREKLFF.